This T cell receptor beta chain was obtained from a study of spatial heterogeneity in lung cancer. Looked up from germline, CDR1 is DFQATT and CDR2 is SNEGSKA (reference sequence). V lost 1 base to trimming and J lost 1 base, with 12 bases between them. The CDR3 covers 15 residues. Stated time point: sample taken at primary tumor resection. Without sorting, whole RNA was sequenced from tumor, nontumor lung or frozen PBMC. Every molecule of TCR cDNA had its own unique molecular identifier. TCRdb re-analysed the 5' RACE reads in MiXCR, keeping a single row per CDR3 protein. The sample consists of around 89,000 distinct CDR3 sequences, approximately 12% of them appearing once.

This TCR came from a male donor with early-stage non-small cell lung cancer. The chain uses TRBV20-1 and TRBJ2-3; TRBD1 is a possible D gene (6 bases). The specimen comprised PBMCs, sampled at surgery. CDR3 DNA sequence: TGCAGTGCTAGAGGCCTTGGGGGCGGCACAGATACGCAGTATTTT. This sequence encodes CSARGLGGGTDTQYF.